Listed below are T cell receptor beta chains from one sample, sequenced in a study of post-analysis software for immune sequencing data. MiXCR, run by TCRdb on the PCR reads, gives a single entry per CDR3 protein. The sample includes hundreds of thousands of distinct CDR3 sequences, approximately 59% of them seen just once. The sequencing sample was made of blood. These receptors originate from a girl aged 2-10 years with multiple sclerosis. Each CDR3 is given with its conserved first and last residue. A D gene is named only where the DNA matches it firmly. Not every row has a clone size; where given, it reads once, few, many or a size class.

>16|TRBJ1-6|TRBD1|TRBV4-2|-
CASSQGQGGHNSPLHF
TGTGCCAGCAGCCAAGGACAGGGCGGGCATAATTCACCCCTCCACTTT
>14|TRBJ2-5|TRBD1|TRBV12-3/TRBV12-4|-
CASRGDRSVDEQYF
TGTGCCAGCAGAGGGGACAGGAGTGTTGATGAGCAGTACTTC
>14|TRBJ2-1|-|TRBV24-1|-
CATSAGFAGNEQFF
TGTGCCACCAGTGCCGGTTTTGCGGGGAATGAGCAGTTCTTC
>16|TRBJ2-2|-|TRBV5-5|-
CASSFSGTPNTGELFF
TGTGCCAGCAGCTTCTCCGGGACACCGAACACCGGGGAGCTGTTTTTT
>13|TRBJ1-1|-|TRBV29-1|once
CSAEGQLNTEAFF
TGCAGCGCCGAGGGACAACTGAACACTGAAGCTTTCTTT
>16|TRBJ2-7|TRBD2|TRBV7-2|-
CASSLDAGDLSYEQYF
TGTGCCAGCAGCTTAGATGCGGGAGATCTCTCCTACGAGCAGTACTTC
>10|TRBJ2-3|-|TRBV10-3|-
CATGTDTQYF
TGTGCTACCGGGACAGATACGCAGTATTTT
>15|TRBJ1-2|-|TRBV6-5|few
CASSPAQGANYGYTF
TGTGCCAGCAGCCCCGCCCAGGGCGCTAACTATGGCTACACCTTC
>15|TRBJ2-7|TRBD1|TRBV10-3|-
CAISEGDSLTYEQYF
TGTGCCATCAGTGAGGGGGACAGCCTTACCTACGAGCAGTACTTC
>16|TRBJ1-1|-|TRBV4-3|-
CASSQGRQGRAAEAFF
TGCGCCAGCAGCCAAGGACGGCAGGGGCGGGCAGCTGAAGCTTTCTTT